This TCR beta chain was obtained from a study of PD-L1 blockade in urothelial cancer. On the study more broadly: The median T cell count in blood samples was more than 110,000.

Every PCR received spiked-in synthetic TCR analog templates. Only in-frame clones appear in the TCRdb table, and some are missing; sequencing was by immunoSEQ multiplex PCR. The table lists fewer than 55,000 clones, roughly four fifths of them singletons. This clone appeared a few times. Locally advanced or metastatic urothelial carcinoma was diagnosed in the patients. Germline assignment: CDR1 MNHNS and CDR2 SASEGT. Losses at the gene ends were 5 bases for V and 5 bases for J; bases not matched to a gene: 7. This CDR3 is 14 amino acids long. This sample comprised PBMCs, obtained around atezolizumab (anti-PD-L1) treatment. This TCR was recovered from a man in his 70s with urothelial cancer. The J gene is TRBJ1-2, the V gene TRBV6-1; TRBD1 matches at 8 bases. CDR3 in DNA: TGTGCCAGCAGTAACCCCAGGGGGCTTTATGGCTACACCTTC. This sequence encodes CASSNPRGLYGYTF.